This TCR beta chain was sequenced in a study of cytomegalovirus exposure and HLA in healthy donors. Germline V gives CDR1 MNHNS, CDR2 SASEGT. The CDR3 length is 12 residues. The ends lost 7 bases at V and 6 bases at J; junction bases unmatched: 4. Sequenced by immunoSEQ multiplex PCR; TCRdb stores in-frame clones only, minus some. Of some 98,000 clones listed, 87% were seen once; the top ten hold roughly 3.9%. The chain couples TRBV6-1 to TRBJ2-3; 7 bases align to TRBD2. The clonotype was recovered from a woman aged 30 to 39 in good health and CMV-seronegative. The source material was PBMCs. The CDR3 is CASMTAGDTQYF. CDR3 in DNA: TGTGCCAGCATGACAGCGGGGGATACGCAGTATTTT.